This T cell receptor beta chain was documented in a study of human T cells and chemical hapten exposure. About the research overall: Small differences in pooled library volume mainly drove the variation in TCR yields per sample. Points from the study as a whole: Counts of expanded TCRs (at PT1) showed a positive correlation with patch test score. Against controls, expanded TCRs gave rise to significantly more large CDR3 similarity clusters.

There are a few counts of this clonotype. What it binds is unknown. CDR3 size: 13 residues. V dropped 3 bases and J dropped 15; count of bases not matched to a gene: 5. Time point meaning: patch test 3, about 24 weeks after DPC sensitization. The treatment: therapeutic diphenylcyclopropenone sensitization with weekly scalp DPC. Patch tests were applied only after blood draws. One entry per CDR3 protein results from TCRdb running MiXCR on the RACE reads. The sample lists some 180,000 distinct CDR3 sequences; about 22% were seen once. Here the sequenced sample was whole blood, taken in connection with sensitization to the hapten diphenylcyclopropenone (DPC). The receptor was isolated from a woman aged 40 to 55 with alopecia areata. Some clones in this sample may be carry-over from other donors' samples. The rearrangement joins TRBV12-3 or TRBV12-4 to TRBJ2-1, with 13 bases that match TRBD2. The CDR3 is CASSLILAGGRFF. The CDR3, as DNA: TGTGCCAGCAGTTTGATACTAGCGGGAGGGCGGTTCTTC.